These T cell receptor beta chains were read from a single sample in a study of blood T cell repertoires in COVID-19. The repertoire was sequenced with immunoSEQ multiplex PCR; TCRdb's copy has only in-frame clones and lacks some. The repertoire holds roughly 100,000 clones, with 75% to 90% as singletons. The material sequenced was peripheral blood. These receptors all stem from a man of 80 years or more with acute or convalescent COVID-19. The CDR3 runs from the conserved cysteine through the conserved F or W. D genes are given only for firm matches. The size entry is marked missing in some rows and otherwise reads once, few, many or a size class.

size	D	V	J	CDR3	DNA
NA	TRBD2	TRBV7-8	TRBJ2-7	CASSTSGRAVTYEQYF	TGTGCCAGCAGTACTAGCGGGAGGGCCGTAACTTACGAGCAGTACTTC
NA	NA	TRBV19	TRBJ1-5	CASSSGTRNQPQHF	TGTGCCAGTAGTTCCGGGACACGCAATCAGCCCCAGCATTTT
NA	TRBD1	TRBV4-3	TRBJ2-3	CASSQELTGGSDTQYF	TGCGCCAGCAGCCAAGAATTGACAGGGGGCTCAGATACGCAGTATTTT
NA	NA	TRBV24-1	TRBJ2-1	CATSDSDSNEQFF	TGTGCCACCAGTGATTCGGACAGCAATGAGCAGTTCTTC
NA	NA	TRBV11-3	TRBJ2-7	CASSRGGSGLYEQYF	TGTGCCAGCAGCCGTGGTGGGAGCGGACTTTACGAGCAGTACTTC
NA	NA	TRBV29-1	TRBJ2-2	CSVRNTGELFF	TGCAGCGTGCGAAACACCGGGGAGCTGTTTTTT
NA	NA	TRBV6-5	TRBJ2-7	CASSYSSGSRWNF	TGTGCCAGCAGTTACTCGTCAGGGTCTCGGTGGAACTTC
NA	TRBD1	TRBV18	TRBJ2-7	CASSPGTGGNEQYF	TGTGCCAGCTCACCCGGGACAGGGGGGAACGAGCAGTACTTC
few	NA	TRBV7-9	TRBJ2-2	CASSLGAANTGELFF	TGTGCCAGCAGCCTTGGGGCGGCGAACACCGGGGAGCTGTTTTTT
NA	TRBD2	TRBV2	TRBJ2-5	CASMSGRAGETQYF	TGTGCCAGCATGAGCGGGAGGGCCGGTGAGACCCAGTACTTC
NA	TRBD1	TRBV5-6	TRBJ1-1	CASSFTGQGTEAFF	TGTGCCAGCAGCTTCACTGGACAGGGCACTGAAGCTTTCTTT
NA	NA	TRBV7-9	TRBJ2-1	CASSLVTPGNNEQFF	TGTGCCAGCAGCTTAGTAACCCCGGGGAACAATGAGCAGTTCTTC
NA	TRBD1	TRBV30	TRBJ1-4	CACMGTGFEKLFF	TGTGCCTGCATGGGGACAGGGTTTGAAAAACTGTTTTTT
NA	NA	TRBV28	TRBJ2-7	CASSLSVSTGEQYF	TGTGCCAGCAGTTTAAGTGTATCTACAGGCGAGCAGTACTTC
NA	NA	TRBV19	TRBJ1-5	CASGGRGGDQPQHF	TGTGCCAGTGGAGGGAGGGGTGGTGATCAGCCCCAGCATTTT
NA	TRBD1	TRBV19	TRBJ1-5	CASSIGTGGAQPQHF	TGTGCCAGTAGTATCGGGACAGGGGGGGCTCAGCCCCAGCATTTT
many	NA	TRBV24-1	TRBJ1-1	CATRSGGQGTEAFF	TGTGCCACCAGATCCGGGGGGCAAGGCACTGAAGCTTTCTTT
NA	TRBD2	TRBV3-1/TRBV3-2	TRBJ2-5	CASSQVLAAGGTQYF	TGTGCCAGCAGCCAAGTACTAGCGGCCGGAGGGACCCAGTACTTC
NA	NA	TRBV9	TRBJ2-7	CASTLGEVAYEQYF	TGTGCCAGCACCCTAGGGGAGGTGGCCTACGAGCAGTACTTC
NA	NA	TRBV25-1	TRBJ1-2	CASREDANYGYTF	TGTGCCAGCAGGGAGGACGCTAACTATGGCTACACCTTC
NA	TRBD2	TRBV15	TRBJ2-5	CATSRDGTSGSGETQYF	TGTGCCACCAGCAGAGATGGGACTAGCGGGAGTGGAGAGACCCAGTACTTC
NA	TRBD2	TRBV5-1	TRBJ2-1	CASSVPSGRAGDEQFF	TGCGCCAGCAGCGTCCCTAGCGGGAGGGCCGGGGATGAGCAGTTCTTC
NA	NA	TRBV6-2/TRBV6-3	TRBJ2-7	CASSLVGGSIYEQYF	TGTGCCAGCAGCTTGGTAGGAGGGTCGATCTACGAGCAGTACTTC
few	NA	TRBV3-1/TRBV3-2	TRBJ2-7	CASSQDLARYEQYF	TGTGCCAGCAGCCAAGACCTAGCGCGCTACGAGCAGTACTTC
NA	NA	TRBV5-4	TRBJ1-1	CASSPTANTEAFF	TGTGCCAGCAGTCCCACAGCGAACACTGAAGCTTTCTTT
NA	NA	TRBV2	TRBJ1-2	CASSEEQGLYGYTF	TGTGCCAGCAGTGAAGAACAGGGCCTCTATGGCTACACCTTC
NA	NA	TRBV19	TRBJ1-1	CASSIVNEGSTEAFF	TGTGCCAGTAGTATAGTCAACGAGGGTAGCACTGAAGCTTTCTTT
NA	TRBD1	TRBV6-5	TRBJ1-5	CASRRTGVVQPQHF	TGTGCCAGCAGGCGAACAGGGGTGGTTCAGCCCCAGCATTTT
NA	TRBD1	TRBV7-8	TRBJ2-2	CASSPRSVSGGRELFF	TGTGCCAGCAGCCCGAGGTCTGTGTCAGGGGGCCGGGAGCTGTTTTTT
NA	NA	TRBV7-9	TRBJ2-4	CASAPDFFIAKNIQYF	TGTGCCAGCGCCCCGGACTTTTTCATAGCCAAAAACATTCAGTACTTC
NA	NA	TRBV21-1	TRBJ1-3	CASSSEGLTYTGNTIYF	TGTGCCAGCAGCTCCGAAGGATTGACTTACACTGGAAACACCATATATTTT
NA	NA	TRBV2	TRBJ1-5	CASSDVGAGNQPQHF	TGTGCCAGCAGCGACGTAGGGGCAGGCAATCAGCCCCAGCATTTT
NA	NA	TRBV24-1	TRBJ1-2	CATSGTQDDYGYTF	TGTGCCACCAGTGGGACACAAGATGACTATGGCTACACCTTC
NA	TRBD1	TRBV5-1	TRBJ2-7	CASSLGTGSSYEQYF	TGCGCCAGCAGCTTGGGGACAGGGAGTAGCTACGAGCAGTACTTC
NA	NA	TRBV28	TRBJ1-5	CASRRERTAYHQPQHF	TGTGCCAGCAGAAGAGAGAGGACAGCTTATCATCAGCCCCAGCATTTT
NA	TRBD1	TRBV19	TRBJ2-1	CASSALSSDRGEDEQFF	TGTGCCAGTAGTGCCCTTAGTTCGGACAGGGGTGAGGATGAGCAGTTCTTC
NA	NA	TRBV6-5	TRBJ2-7	CASRTGLNYEQYF	TGTGCCAGCAGAACGGGACTTAACTACGAGCAGTACTTC
few	NA	TRBV6-2/TRBV6-3	TRBJ2-1	CASSYLKQVTYNEQFF	TGTGCCAGCAGTTACCTAAAGCAGGTTACTTACAATGAGCAGTTCTTC
few	NA	TRBV11-2	TRBJ2-5	CASRSLRTDQETQYF	TGTGCCAGCAGATCCCTCCGGACAGACCAAGAGACCCAGTACTTC
few	NA	TRBV5-1	TRBJ1-1	CASSLATAKNTEAFF	TGCGCCAGCAGCTTGGCGACAGCCAAGAACACTGAAGCTTTCTTT
NA	NA	TRBV7-2	TRBJ2-2	CASNLSPRGNTGELFF	TGTGCCAGCAACCTATCCCCCCGGGGGAACACCGGGGAGCTGTTTTTT
NA	NA	TRBV7-8	TRBJ2-2	CASSRGATLGNTGELFF	TGTGCCAGCAGCCGAGGTGCGACCTTGGGCAACACCGGGGAGCTGTTTTTT
few	NA	TRBV20-1	TRBJ1-1	CSARGATEAFF	TGCAGTGCTAGAGGGGCCACTGAAGCTTTCTTT
NA	TRBD1	TRBV6-5	TRBJ1-2	CASSGQGASGYTF	TGTGCCAGCAGCGGACAGGGGGCGTCTGGCTACACCTTC
NA	TRBD2	TRBV6-1	TRBJ2-1	CASSVTAGGSYNEQFF	TGTGCCAGCAGTGTAACAGCGGGGGGCTCCTACAATGAGCAGTTCTTC
NA	NA	TRBV6-4	TRBJ2-1	CASSDQGHEQFF	TGTGCCAGCAGTGACCAGGGTCATGAGCAGTTCTTC
NA	TRBD2	TRBV7-9	TRBJ2-4	CASAGAADIQYF	TGTGCCAGCGCGGGAGCGGCAGACATTCAGTACTTC
NA	NA	TRBV19	TRBJ1-5	CATEDSYSNQPQHF	TGTGCCACCGAGGACAGCTATAGCAATCAGCCCCAGCATTTT
NA	NA	TRBV5-6	TRBJ2-4	CASSLLEQGGYIQYF	TGTGCCAGCAGCCTGCTCGAGCAGGGTGGATACATTCAGTACTTC
NA	NA	TRBV6-5	TRBJ2-5	CASGGLRGGTQYF	TGTGCCAGCGGAGGGTTACGGGGAGGGACCCAGTACTTC
NA	TRBD1	TRBV5-1	TRBJ2-1	CASSTGQGFYNEQFF	TGCGCCAGCAGCACCGGACAGGGGTTTTACAATGAGCAGTTCTTC
NA	TRBD2	TRBV6-5	TRBJ2-7	CASSIGLAVYEQYF	TGTGCCAGCAGCATTGGACTAGCGGTATACGAGCAGTACTTC